Listed here is a single T cell receptor beta chain. No antigen is known for it. J gave up 8 bases and V 0 bases, and 13 bases lay outside the gene matches. Germline V lookup: CDR1 SGHVS, CDR2 FNYEAQ. CDR3 size: 18 residues. The data were obtained in a study of shared clonotypes between healthy human individuals. Each donor was a Caucasian adult residing in Nashville, Tennessee. Overall study findings and caveats: Roughly 5% of naive CD4 clonotypes were common to a handful of donors.

Using immunoSEQ multiplex PCR, the repertoire was profiled, and TCRdb retains in-frame clones only, with some absent. The table has roughly 1,600,000 clones, approximately 98.5% seen once. This TCR derives from a man aged 25 to 40 in good health. Sequenced material: naive CD4+ T cells sorted from blood. The subset denotes: CD45RA+ positively selected. The rearrangement joins TRBV7-6 to TRBJ2-1; 10 bases are shared with TRBD2. The CDR3 region has the DNA TGTGCCAGCAGCTTAGCGCGGGATAGCGGGAGGTCTTTTCATGAGCAGTTCTTC. It translates to CASSLARDSGRSFHEQFF.